This record looks at one T cell receptor beta chain sequence and its context. Its cognate antigen is unknown. The data were obtained in a study of breast tumors, draining lymph nodes, adjacent tissues. Broader study findings: Tumors had less TCR diversity than lymph nodes, more than nontumor tissue. Findings are consistent with lymph node origin and intratumoral expansion of most tumor T cells.

TCRdb processed the multiplex PCR reads anew with MiXCR; each CDR3 protein has one entry. The data contain 140,000 or so distinct CDR3 sequences, around a third of them seen just once; the ten biggest clones take up approximately 2.3%. The CDR3 length is 13 residues. Germline V gene lookup returns CDR1 SGHTA and CDR2 FQGTGA. J lost 5 bases, V lost 5 bases, and 5 bases had no gene match. Samples came from axillary lymph nodes draining the breast cancer. This sequence joins TRBV7-3 and TRBJ2-5, with 7 bases fitting TRBD1. The sample comprised axillary lymph node tissue. The TCR comes from a female donor with breast cancer. Some clones in this sample may be carry-over from other donors' samples. CDR3 DNA sequence: TGTGCCAGCAGCATAGACAGGGAGGAGACCCAGTACTTC. It codes for CASSIDREETQYF.